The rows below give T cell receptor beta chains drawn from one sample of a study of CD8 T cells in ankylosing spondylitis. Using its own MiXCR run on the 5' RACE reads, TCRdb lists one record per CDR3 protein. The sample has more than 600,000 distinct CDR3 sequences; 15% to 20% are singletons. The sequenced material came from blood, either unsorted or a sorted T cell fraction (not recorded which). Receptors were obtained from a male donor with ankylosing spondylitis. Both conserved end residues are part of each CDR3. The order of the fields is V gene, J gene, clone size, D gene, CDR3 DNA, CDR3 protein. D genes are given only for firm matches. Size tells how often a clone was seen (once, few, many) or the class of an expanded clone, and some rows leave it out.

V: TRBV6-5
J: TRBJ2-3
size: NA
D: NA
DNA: TGTGCCAGCAGTTACTCGACCGGGGGAAGCGGAGGGAACACAGATACGCAGTATTTT
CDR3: CASSYSTGGSGGNTDTQYF

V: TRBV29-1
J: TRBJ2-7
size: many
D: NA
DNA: TGCAGCGTTGTTTTAGGACAGCCAAGGGGCGAGCAGTACTTC
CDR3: CSVVLGQPRGEQYF

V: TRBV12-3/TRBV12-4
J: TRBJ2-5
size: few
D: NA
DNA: TGTGCCAGCAGTTTGGGCTCGACTCTTCCGGAGACCCAGTACTTC
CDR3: CASSLGSTLPETQYF

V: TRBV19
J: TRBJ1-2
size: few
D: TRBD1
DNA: TGTGCCAGTAGTATCGGGACAGGGGATTACAACTATGGCTACACCTTC
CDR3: CASSIGTGDYNYGYTF

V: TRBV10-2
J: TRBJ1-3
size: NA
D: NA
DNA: TGCGCCAGCAGTGAGTCGAGGAACACCATATATTTT
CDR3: CASSESRNTIYF

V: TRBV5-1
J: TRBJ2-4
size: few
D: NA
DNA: TGCGCCAGCAGCTTGGCAGGGAGGTCCATTCAGTACTTC
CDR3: CASSLAGRSIQYF

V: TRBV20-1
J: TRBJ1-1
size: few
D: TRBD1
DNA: TGCAGTGCCCCCCGGGACAGGGTTAACACTGAAGCTTTCTTT
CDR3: CSAPRDRVNTEAFF

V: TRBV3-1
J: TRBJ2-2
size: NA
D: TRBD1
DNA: TGTGCCAGCAGCCGTACAGGGGATCTAACCGGGGAGCTGTTTTTT
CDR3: CASSRTGDLTGELFF

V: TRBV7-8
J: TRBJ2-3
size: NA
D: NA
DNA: TGTGCCAGCAGCCCCCCCGGGACAACCACAGATACGCAGTATTTT
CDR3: CASSPPGTTTDTQYF

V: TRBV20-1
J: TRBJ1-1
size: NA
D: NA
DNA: TGCAGTGCTAGGACCTCCGGGACGGCTGAAGCTTTCTTT
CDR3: CSARTSGTAEAFF

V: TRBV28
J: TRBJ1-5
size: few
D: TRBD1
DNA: TGTGCCAGCAGACCTCGACAGGGGGCTAATCAGCCCCAGCATTTT
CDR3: CASRPRQGANQPQHF

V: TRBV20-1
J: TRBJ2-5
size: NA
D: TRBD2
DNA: TGCAGTGCTTTACCGGGACTAGCGGGAGGGCTAGAGACCCAGTACTTC
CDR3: CSALPGLAGGLETQYF

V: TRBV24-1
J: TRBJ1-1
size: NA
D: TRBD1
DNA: TGTGCCACCAGTGATGACAGGGGCACTGAAGCTTTCTTT
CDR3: CATSDDRGTEAFF

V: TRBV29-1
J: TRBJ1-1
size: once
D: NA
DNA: TGCAGCGTTGAATCCCCCGGGGGACTTGAAGCTTTCTTT
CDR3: CSVESPGGLEAFF

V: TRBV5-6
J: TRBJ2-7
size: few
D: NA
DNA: TGTGCCAGCAGCTTGGTAAACAGCCCCAGCGGAAGGCAGTACTTC
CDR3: CASSLVNSPSGRQYF

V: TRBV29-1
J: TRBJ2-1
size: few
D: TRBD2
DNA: TGCAGCGTAGATCCGGGACTAGCGGATTACAATGAGCAGTTCTTC
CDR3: CSVDPGLADYNEQFF

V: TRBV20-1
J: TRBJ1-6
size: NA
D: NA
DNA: TGCAGTGCTAGAGATGCCCGAACTAATTCACCCCTCCACTTT
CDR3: CSARDARTNSPLHF

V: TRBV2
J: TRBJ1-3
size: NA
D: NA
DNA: TGTGCCAGCAGTGGGGAGGTTACTGGAAACACCATATATTTT
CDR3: CASSGEVTGNTIYF

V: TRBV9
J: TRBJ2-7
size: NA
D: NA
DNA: TGTGCCAGCAGCGTAGCCCCGGGGGCTTACGAGCAGTACTTC
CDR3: CASSVAPGAYEQYF

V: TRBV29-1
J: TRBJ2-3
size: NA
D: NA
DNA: TGCAGTTCTGTCCCCGGTTCCACCACAGATACGCAGTATTTT
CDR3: CSSVPGSTTDTQYF

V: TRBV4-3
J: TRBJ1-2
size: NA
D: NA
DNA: TGCGCCAGCAGCCAACTTCAGGTGGGGGGTGGCTACACCTTC
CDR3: CASSQLQVGGGYTF

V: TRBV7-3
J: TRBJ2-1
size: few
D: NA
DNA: TGTGCCAGCAGCTTAACTAGGGAGGATGAGCAGTTCTTC
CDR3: CASSLTREDEQFF

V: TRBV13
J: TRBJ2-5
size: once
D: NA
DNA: TGTGCCAGCAGCTTAGGAGGGCGAGGACGCACAGGGACCCAGTACTTC
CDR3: CASSLGGRGRTGTQYF

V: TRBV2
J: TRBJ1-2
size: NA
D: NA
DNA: TGTGCCAGCAGTGAAACAGGTTACAGGGGCTACACCTTC
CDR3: CASSETGYRGYTF

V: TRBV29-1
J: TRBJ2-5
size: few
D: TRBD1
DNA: TGCAGCGTTGAGGGGACAGGGGGCCAAGAGACCCAGTACTTC
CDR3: CSVEGTGGQETQYF

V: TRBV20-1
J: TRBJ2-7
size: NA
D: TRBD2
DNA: TGCAGTGCTAGTGGGACTAGCGGGAACTACGAGCAGTACTTC
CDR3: CSASGTSGNYEQYF

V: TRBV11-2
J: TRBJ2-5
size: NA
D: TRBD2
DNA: TGTGCCAGCAGCATGACTAGCGGGGACCAAGAGACCCAGTACTTC
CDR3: CASSMTSGDQETQYF

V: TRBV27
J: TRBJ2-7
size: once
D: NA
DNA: TGTGCCAGCAGTTTATTGAGGGGGGCGTCCTACGAGCAGTACTTC
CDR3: CASSLLRGASYEQYF

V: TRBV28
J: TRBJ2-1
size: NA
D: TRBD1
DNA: TGTGCCAGCAGTTCCCCCGTCTCCCTCAGACAGGGCCACAATGAGCAGTTCTTC
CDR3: CASSSPVSLRQGHNEQFF

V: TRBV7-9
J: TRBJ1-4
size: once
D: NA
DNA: TGTGCCAGCAGACCCCTTATTGCTGGAGGGGGAAAACTGTTTTTT
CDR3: CASRPLIAGGGKLFF

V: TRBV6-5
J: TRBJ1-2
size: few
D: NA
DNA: TGTGCCAGCAGTTACGGGGACGGGCTGGACTATGGCTACACCTTC
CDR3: CASSYGDGLDYGYTF

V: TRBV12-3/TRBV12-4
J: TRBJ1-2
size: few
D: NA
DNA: TGTGCCAGCAGTCCCCAAACCTGGGGCTACACCTTC
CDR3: CASSPQTWGYTF

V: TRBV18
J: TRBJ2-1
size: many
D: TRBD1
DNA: TGTGCCAGCTCAGCCGGGACAGCCTACAATGAGCAGTTCTTC
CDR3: CASSAGTAYNEQFF

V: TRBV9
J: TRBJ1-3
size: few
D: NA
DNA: TGTGCCAGCAGCGTAGAATCGGAGAGACTCTCTGGAAACACCATATATTTT
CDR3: CASSVESERLSGNTIYF

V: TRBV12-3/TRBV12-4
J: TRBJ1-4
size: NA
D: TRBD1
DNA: TGTGCCAGCAGTCACTCACAGGGGGCGGCTAATGAAAAACTGTTTTTT
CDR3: CASSHSQGAANEKLFF

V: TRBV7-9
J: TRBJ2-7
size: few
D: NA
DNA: TGTGCCAGCCAAGACAGTCGTCACCCCTACGAGCAGTACTTC
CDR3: CASQDSRHPYEQYF

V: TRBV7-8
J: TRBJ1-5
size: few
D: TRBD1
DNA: TGTGCCAGCAGCCCGAGACAGGGTTTCTCCAATCAGCCCCAGCATTTT
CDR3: CASSPRQGFSNQPQHF

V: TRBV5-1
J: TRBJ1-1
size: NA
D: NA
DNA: TGCGCCAGCAGCTTGTCCCGGGGCTCGAACACTGAAGCTTTCTTT
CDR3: CASSLSRGSNTEAFF

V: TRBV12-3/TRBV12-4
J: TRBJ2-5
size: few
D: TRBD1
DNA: TGTGCCAGCAGTTTAGGGGGCAGGGGGAAACAAGAGACCCAGTACTTC
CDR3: CASSLGGRGKQETQYF

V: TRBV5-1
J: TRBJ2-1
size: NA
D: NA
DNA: TGCGCCAGTAAGGGCCACAATGAGCAGTTCTTC
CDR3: CASKGHNEQFF

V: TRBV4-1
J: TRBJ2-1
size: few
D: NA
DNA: TGCGCCAGTACCAAAGACTCCTACAATGAGCAGTTCTTC
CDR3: CASTKDSYNEQFF

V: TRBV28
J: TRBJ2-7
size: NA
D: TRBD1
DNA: TGTGCCAGCAGCACCCCCGGGACAGGTAATTGGGACGAGCAGTACTTC
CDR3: CASSTPGTGNWDEQYF

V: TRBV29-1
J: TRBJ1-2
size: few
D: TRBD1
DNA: TGCAGCGTTGAGGACAGGGATGGCTACACCTTC
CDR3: CSVEDRDGYTF

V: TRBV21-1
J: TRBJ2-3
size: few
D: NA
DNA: TGTGCCAGCAGCAAAGGGCTCCGACAGGACCGCCCCACAGATACGCAGTATTTT
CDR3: CASSKGLRQDRPTDTQYF

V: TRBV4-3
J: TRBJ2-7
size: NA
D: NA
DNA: TGCGCCAGCAGCCAAGATCTATCCCACGGGACCTCCTACGAGCAGTACTTC
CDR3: CASSQDLSHGTSYEQYF

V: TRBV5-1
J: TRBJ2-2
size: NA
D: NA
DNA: TGCGCCAGCAGCCCGTCCGGGGGCTATGAAAACACCGGGGAGCTGTTTTTT
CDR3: CASSPSGGYENTGELFF

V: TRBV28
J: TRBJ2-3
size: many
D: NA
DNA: TGTGCCAGCAGCTTACAGGGCGCTAGCACAGATACGCAGTATTTT
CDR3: CASSLQGASTDTQYF

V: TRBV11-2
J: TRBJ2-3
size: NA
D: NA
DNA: TGTGCCAGCAGCTATGATTCAGATACGCAGTATTTT
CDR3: CASSYDSDTQYF

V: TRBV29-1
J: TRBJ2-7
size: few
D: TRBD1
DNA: TGCAGCGTTGAAAAAGGGACAGGATCCTCCTACGAGCAGTACTTC
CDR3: CSVEKGTGSSYEQYF

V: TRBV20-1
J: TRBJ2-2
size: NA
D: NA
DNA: TGCAGTGCTAGAGATCTGGCCGGGGAGCTGTTTTTT
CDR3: CSARDLAGELFF

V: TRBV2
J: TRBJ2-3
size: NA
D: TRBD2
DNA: TGTGCCAGCAGAGATCAACTAGCGGGGGGGCGCACAGATACGCAGTATTTT
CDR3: CASRDQLAGGRTDTQYF

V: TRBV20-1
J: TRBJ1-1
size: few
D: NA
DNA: TGCAGTGCTAGAGTAGGAGGGGGCACTGAAGCTTTCTTT
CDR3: CSARVGGGTEAFF

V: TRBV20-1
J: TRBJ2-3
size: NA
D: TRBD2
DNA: TGCAGTGCGAACAGCGGGGGGGCGGGAACAGATACGCAGTATTTT
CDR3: CSANSGGAGTDTQYF

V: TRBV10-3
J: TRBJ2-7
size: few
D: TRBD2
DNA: TGTGCCATCAGTTCTAGCGGACCTCCTGGCGAGCAGTACTTC
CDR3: CAISSSGPPGEQYF

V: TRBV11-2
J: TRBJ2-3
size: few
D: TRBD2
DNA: TGTGCCAGCAGCTTAGGTCTAGCGGGGGGGCCGGTAGATACGCAGTATTTT
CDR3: CASSLGLAGGPVDTQYF

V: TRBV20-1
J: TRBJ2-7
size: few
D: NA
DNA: TGCAGTGCTAGAGCCGCGACTCTACTCAGCTCCTACGAGCAGTACTTC
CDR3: CSARAATLLSSYEQYF

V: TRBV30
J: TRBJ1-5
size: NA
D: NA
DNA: TGTGCCTGGAGGCGGGACTTCAATCAGCCCCAGCATTTT
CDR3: CAWRRDFNQPQHF

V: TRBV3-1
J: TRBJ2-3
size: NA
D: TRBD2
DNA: TGTGCCAGCAGCCAGGGGACTAGCGACAGCACAGATACGCAGTATTTT
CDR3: CASSQGTSDSTDTQYF

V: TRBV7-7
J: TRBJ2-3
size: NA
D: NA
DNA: TGTGCCAGCAGCCCCTTCCCAGGTCGGGAAGGCACAGATACGCAGTATTTT
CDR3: CASSPFPGREGTDTQYF

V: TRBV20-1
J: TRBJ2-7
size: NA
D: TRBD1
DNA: TGCAGTGCTAGTCGGGTCCAGGGGGCGGGCGAGCAGTACTTC
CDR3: CSASRVQGAGEQYF